This entry lists 2 T cell receptor beta chains sequenced from one sample in a study of blood T cell repertoires in COVID-19. The protocol was immunoSEQ multiplex PCR, while the TCRdb copy is restricted to in-frame clones and leaves out a portion. The sample shows around 400,000 clones, approximately 87% of them seen only once. The sequenced material came from peripheral blood. The receptors shown here come from a woman in her fifties or sixties with COVID-19, enrolled during active disease.

This chain uses TRBV3-1 (or the pseudogene TRBV3-2) with TRBJ1-1; D may be TRBD1 (5 bases). Germline CDR1 and CDR2: LGHDT and YNNKEL (reference sequence). CDR3 length: 15 amino acids. V was pared by 3 bases and J by 8 bases, with 19 bases between. CDR3 nucleotides: TGTGCCAGCAGCCACCGGGGGATGAGAACTGGGGAAGCTTTCTTT. This sequence encodes CASSHRGMRTGEAFF.

The chain carries TRBV23-1 and TRBJ1-1, with TRBD1 as a possible D gene (5 bases). TRBV23-1 has ORF status, its function being uncertain. V dropped 6 bases and J dropped 0 bases, with 26 bases sitting between them. This CDR3 comprises 19 residues. CDR3 DNA sequence: TGCGCCAGCAGCCAAAGGCCGGTCTCTCCCGGACAAATGAACACTGAAGCTTTCTTT. Translation: CASSQRPVSPGQMNTEAFF.